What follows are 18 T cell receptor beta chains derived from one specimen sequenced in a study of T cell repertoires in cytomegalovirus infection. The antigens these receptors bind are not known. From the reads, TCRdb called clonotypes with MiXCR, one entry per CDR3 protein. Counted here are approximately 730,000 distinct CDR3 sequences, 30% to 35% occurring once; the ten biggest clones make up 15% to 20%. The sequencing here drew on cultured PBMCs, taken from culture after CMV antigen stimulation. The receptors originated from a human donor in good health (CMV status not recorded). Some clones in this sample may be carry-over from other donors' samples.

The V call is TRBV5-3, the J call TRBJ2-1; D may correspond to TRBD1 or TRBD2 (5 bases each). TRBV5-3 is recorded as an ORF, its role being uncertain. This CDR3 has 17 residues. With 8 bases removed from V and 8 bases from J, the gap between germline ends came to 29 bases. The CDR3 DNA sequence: TGTGCCAGCAGGCTAGGAGCTGCGACTACTGGGGCCGATGAGCAGTTCTTC. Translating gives CASRLGAATTGADEQFF.

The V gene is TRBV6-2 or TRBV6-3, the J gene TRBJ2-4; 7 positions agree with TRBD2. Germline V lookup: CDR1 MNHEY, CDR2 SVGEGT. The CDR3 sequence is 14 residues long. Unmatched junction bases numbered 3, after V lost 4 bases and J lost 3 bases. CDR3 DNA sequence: TGTGCCAGCAGTTTCCGGGACTACAAAAACATTCAGTACTTC. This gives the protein CASSFRDYKNIQYF.

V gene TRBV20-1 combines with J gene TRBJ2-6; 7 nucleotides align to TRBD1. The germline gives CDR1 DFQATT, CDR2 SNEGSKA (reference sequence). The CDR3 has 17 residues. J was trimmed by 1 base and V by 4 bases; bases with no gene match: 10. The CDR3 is CSATSPDRTSGANVLTF. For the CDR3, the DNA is TGCAGTGCTACCTCTCCGGACAGGACTTCTGGGGCCAACGTCCTGACTTTC.

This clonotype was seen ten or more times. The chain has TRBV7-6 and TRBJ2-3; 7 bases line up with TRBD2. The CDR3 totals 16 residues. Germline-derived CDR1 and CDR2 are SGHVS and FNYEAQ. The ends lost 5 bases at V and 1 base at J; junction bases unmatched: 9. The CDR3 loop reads CASSQLARWGTDTQYF. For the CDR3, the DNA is TGTGCCAGCAGCCAACTAGCGCGCTGGGGCACAGATACGCAGTATTTT.

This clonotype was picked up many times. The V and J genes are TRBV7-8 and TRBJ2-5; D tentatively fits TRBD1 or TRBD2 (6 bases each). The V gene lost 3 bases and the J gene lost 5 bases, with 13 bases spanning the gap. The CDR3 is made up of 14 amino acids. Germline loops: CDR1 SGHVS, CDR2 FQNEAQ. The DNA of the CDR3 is TGTGCCAGCAGCTTTTACGGGGGCCCCGAGACCCAGTACTTC. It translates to CASSFYGGPETQYF.

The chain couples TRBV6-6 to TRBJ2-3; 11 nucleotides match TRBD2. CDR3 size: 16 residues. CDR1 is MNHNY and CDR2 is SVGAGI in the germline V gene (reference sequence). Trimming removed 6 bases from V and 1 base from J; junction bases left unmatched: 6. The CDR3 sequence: CASSRGLAAGTDTQYF. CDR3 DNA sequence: TGTGCCAGCAGCCGGGGACTAGCGGCCGGCACAGATACGCAGTATTTT.

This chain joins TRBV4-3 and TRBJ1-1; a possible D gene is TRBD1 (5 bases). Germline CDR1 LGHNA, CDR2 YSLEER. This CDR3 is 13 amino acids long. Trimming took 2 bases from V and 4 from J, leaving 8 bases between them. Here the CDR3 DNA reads TGCGCCAGCAGCCAACACAGGCCCACTGAAGCTTTCTTT. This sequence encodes CASSQHRPTEAFF.

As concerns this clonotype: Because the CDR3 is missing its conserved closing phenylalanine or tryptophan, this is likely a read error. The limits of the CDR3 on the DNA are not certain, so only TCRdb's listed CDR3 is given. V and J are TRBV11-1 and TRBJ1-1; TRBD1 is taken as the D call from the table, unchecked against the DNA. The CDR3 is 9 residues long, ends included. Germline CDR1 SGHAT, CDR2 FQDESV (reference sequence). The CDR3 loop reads CASRPDREV.

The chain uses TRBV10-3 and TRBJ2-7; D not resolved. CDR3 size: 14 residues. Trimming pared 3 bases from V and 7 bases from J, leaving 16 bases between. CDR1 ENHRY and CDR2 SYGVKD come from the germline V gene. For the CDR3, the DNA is TGTGCCATCAGTGATATCACGGTCCAGAGGGAGCAGTACTTC. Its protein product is CAISDITVQREQYF.

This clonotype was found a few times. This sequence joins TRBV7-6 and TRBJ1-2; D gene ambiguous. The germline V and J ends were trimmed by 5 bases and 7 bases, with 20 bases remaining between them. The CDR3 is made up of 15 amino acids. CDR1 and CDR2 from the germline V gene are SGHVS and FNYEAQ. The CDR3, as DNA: TGTGCCAGCAGCCAAAACTCCGGTATCTTAGGTGGCTACACCTTC. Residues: CASSQNSGILGGYTF.

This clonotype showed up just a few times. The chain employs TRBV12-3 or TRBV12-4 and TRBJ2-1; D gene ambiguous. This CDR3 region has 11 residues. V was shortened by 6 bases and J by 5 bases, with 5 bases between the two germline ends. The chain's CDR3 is CASSPHNEQFF. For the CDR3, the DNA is TGTGCCAGCAGCCCGCACAATGAGCAGTTCTTC.

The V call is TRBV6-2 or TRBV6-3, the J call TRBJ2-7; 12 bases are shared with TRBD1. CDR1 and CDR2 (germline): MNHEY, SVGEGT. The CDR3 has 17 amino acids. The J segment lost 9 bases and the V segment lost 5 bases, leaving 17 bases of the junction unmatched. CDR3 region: CASSPSPGQGALKGQYF. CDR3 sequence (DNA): TGTGCCAGCAGTCCGTCCCCGGGACAGGGGGCCTTGAAGGGGCAGTACTTC.

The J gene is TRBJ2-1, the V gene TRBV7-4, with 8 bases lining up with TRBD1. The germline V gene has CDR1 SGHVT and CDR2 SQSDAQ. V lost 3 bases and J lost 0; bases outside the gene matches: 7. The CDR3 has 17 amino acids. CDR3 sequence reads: CASSFVTGGRSYNEQFF. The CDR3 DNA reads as TGTGCCAGCAGCTTCGTCACAGGGGGTCGCTCCTACAATGAGCAGTTCTTC.

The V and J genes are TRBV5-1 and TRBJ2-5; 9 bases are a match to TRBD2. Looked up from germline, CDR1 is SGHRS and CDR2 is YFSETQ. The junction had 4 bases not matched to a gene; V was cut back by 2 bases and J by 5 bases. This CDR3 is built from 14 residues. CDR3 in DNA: TGCGCCAGCAGCTTTAGCGGGAGCGCGGAGACCCAGTACTTC. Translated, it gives CASSFSGSAETQYF.

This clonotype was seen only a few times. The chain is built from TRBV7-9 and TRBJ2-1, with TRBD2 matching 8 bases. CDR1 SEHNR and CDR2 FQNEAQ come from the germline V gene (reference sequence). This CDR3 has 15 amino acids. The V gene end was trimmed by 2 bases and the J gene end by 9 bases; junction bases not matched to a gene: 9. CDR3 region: CASSLLAGGWGEQFF. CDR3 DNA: TGTGCCAGCAGCTTATTGGCGGGAGGTTGGGGTGAGCAGTTCTTC.

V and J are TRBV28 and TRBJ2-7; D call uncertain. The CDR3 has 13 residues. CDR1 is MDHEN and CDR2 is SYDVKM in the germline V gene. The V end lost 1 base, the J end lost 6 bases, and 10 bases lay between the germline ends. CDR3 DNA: TGTGCCAGCAGTTTATTCCGCGACCGCGAGCAGTACTTC. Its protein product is CASSLFRDREQYF.

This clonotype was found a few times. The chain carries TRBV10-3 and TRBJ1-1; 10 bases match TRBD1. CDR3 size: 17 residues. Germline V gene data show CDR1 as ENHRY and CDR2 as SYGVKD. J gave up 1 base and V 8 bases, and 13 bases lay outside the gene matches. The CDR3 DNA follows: TGTGCCATCGGACCCGGGACAGGGGCCTCGGAGAACACTGAAGCTTTCTTT. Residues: CAIGPGTGASENTEAFF.

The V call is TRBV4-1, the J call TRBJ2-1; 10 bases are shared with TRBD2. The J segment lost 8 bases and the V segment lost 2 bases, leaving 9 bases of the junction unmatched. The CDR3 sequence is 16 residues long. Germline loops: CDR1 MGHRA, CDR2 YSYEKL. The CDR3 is CASSQYSSGSRDEQFF. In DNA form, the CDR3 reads TGCGCCAGCAGCCAATATTCTAGCGGGAGTCGGGATGAGCAGTTCTTC.